The rows below give T cell receptor beta chains drawn from one sample of a study of CD8 T cells in Susac syndrome. Each CDR3 protein is one row after TCRdb ran MiXCR on the immunoSEQ multiplex PCR reads. Among about 200,000 distinct CDR3 sequences listed, 90% to 95% were seen once. The sequencing input was CD4+ T cells from PBMCs. The receptors stem from a human donor with multiple sclerosis. Each CDR3 is given with its conserved first and last residue. Fields, in order: clone size, V gene, D gene, J gene, CDR3 DNA, CDR3 protein. D genes are given only for firm matches. The size of a clone is reported for some rows only, either as once, few or many, or as a class for expanded clones.

NA	TRBV29-1	TRBD1	TRBJ2-7	TGCAGCGTTGAAGATTGGACAGGGACCTACGAGCAGTACTTC	CSVEDWTGTYEQYF
once	TRBV5-1	TRBD1	TRBJ2-5	TGCGCCAGCAGCATGGGACAGGGACAAGAGACCCAGTACTTC	CASSMGQGQETQYF
NA	TRBV30	NA	TRBJ1-5	TGTGCCTGGAGTGTGGGCACCTATCAGCCCCAGCATTTT	CAWSVGTYQPQHF
NA	TRBV29-1	TRBD1	TRBJ2-3	TGCAGCGTCGCGAGACAGGGGGCATATACGCAGTATTTT	CSVARQGAYTQYF
NA	TRBV7-9	NA	TRBJ1-4	TGTGCCAGCAGCCCAGGTCGGCGCTTTGATGAAAAACTGTTTTTT	CASSPGRRFDEKLFF
once	TRBV7-9	NA	TRBJ2-3	TGTGCCAGCAGCCTAGCCGCAGGGCTTGTCGTCGCAGATACGCAGTATTTT	CASSLAAGLVVADTQYF
NA	TRBV7-6	NA	TRBJ2-1	TGTGCCAGCAGTCGGACTCGCTACAATGAGCAGTTCTTC	CASSRTRYNEQFF
NA	TRBV4-1	TRBD2	TRBJ2-1	TGCGCCAGCAGCCAATTGGGACTAGCGAAGAATGAGCAGTTCTTC	CASSQLGLAKNEQFF
NA	TRBV2	NA	TRBJ1-2	TGTGCCAGCACTGCCCGCGGGGGGGACTATGGCTACACCTTC	CASTARGGDYGYTF
NA	TRBV3-1	NA	TRBJ1-5	TGTGCCAGCAGCCAAGGGACAGTAGATCAGCCCCAGCATTTT	CASSQGTVDQPQHF
NA	TRBV3-1	TRBD1	TRBJ2-1	TGTGCCAGCAGCCCTGAGGGGGCCAGCAGGAATGAGCAGTTCTTC	CASSPEGASRNEQFF
NA	TRBV20-1	NA	TRBJ1-2	TGCAGTGCTACAACCAGGGGAAGAGATGGCTACACCTTC	CSATTRGRDGYTF
once	TRBV12-3/TRBV12-4	NA	TRBJ2-6	TGTGCCAGCACCTGGGTATCTGGGGCCAACGTCCTGACTTTC	CASTWVSGANVLTF
NA	TRBV27	TRBD2	TRBJ2-7	TGTGCCAGCAGTCCCCGGAGGACTAGAAGGGACGAGCAGTACTTC	CASSPRRTRRDEQYF
NA	TRBV2	NA	TRBJ2-5	TGTGCCAGCAGTATTTGGGGAGAGACCCAGTACTTC	CASSIWGETQYF
once	TRBV2	NA	TRBJ2-1	TGTGCCAGCAGTGACGAGGGGGCCTACAATGAGCAGTTCTTC	CASSDEGAYNEQFF
once	TRBV29-1	NA	TRBJ1-1	TGCAGCGTTCGAGGAATAGGGGAGTACACTGAAGCTTTCTTT	CSVRGIGEYTEAFF
NA	TRBV24-1	NA	TRBJ2-6	TGTGCCACCAGTGATTTCACGGGGCGAGGGGCCAACGTCCTGACTTTC	CATSDFTGRGANVLTF
NA	TRBV7-9	NA	TRBJ2-7	TGTGCCAGCAGCTCCTATACCTACGAGCAGTACTTC	CASSSYTYEQYF
NA	TRBV20-1	NA	TRBJ2-1	TGCAGTGCTAACAGGGATAAGCAGTTCTTC	CSANRDKQFF
NA	TRBV6-5	TRBD1	TRBJ2-3	TGTGCCAGCAGCCCGGGACAGGGGGACTTGGGGCAGTATTTT	CASSPGQGDLGQYF
NA	TRBV9	TRBD1	TRBJ2-7	TGTGCCAGCAGCCCCCTGAGGGGGCTAGGGGAGCAGTACTTC	CASSPLRGLGEQYF
NA	TRBV27	NA	TRBJ2-2	TGTGCCAGCAGTCCGCGACTAGTCTCGACGCACACCGGGGAGCTGTTTTTT	CASSPRLVSTHTGELFF
NA	TRBV7-9	NA	TRBJ2-1	TGTGCCAGCAGCTTAGACCTGGGGCCCTACAATGAGCAGTTCTTC	CASSLDLGPYNEQFF
NA	TRBV23-1	NA	TRBJ1-4	TGCGCCAGCAGTCCCCGGACAGAAAAGGAAAAACTGTTTTTT	CASSPRTEKEKLFF
NA	TRBV12-3/TRBV12-4	NA	TRBJ1-4	TGTGCCAGCAGATCGGAGGGGTCAGGTGAAAAACTGTTTTTT	CASRSEGSGEKLFF
NA	TRBV6-2/TRBV6-3	NA	TRBJ2-5	TGTGCCAGCACCGTCCTTGGACAGCTCCAAGAGACCCAGTACTTC	CASTVLGQLQETQYF
NA	TRBV12-3/TRBV12-4	NA	TRBJ2-1	TGTGCCAGCAGTTTAACCTACAATGAGCAGTTCTTC	CASSLTYNEQFF
NA	TRBV20-1	TRBD1	TRBJ1-5	TGCAGTGCTAGTCGGGACAGGGGAACTGGCAATCAGCCCCAGCATTTT	CSASRDRGTGNQPQHF
NA	TRBV7-9	NA	TRBJ2-7	TGTGCCAGCAGCTATCGGGACGGCCCCCACGAGCAGTACTTC	CASSYRDGPHEQYF
NA	TRBV30	TRBD1	TRBJ1-6	TGTGCCTGGAGTCAGGGACAGTCTAATTCACCCCTCCACTTT	CAWSQGQSNSPLHF
NA	TRBV20-1	TRBD1	TRBJ2-5	TGCAGTGCTAGAGCGACAGGGGCACAAGAGACCCAGTACTTC	CSARATGAQETQYF
NA	TRBV25-1	NA	TRBJ1-2	TGTGCCAGCTCCCGCTGGGAAGGAGGAGGCCTTAACTATGGCTACACCTTC	CASSRWEGGGLNYGYTF
NA	TRBV5-1	TRBD1	TRBJ1-2	TGCGCCAGCAGCTCAAGGGGACAGTTGAACTATGGCTACACCTTC	CASSSRGQLNYGYTF
NA	TRBV5-1	NA	TRBJ2-1	TGCGCCAGCAGCTTGGAGTTTGGGATCAATGAGCAGTTCTTC	CASSLEFGINEQFF
NA	TRBV29-1	NA	TRBJ1-1	TGCAGCGCCCGCTGGCGTCATCTGAACACTGAAGCTTTCTTT	CSARWRHLNTEAFF
NA	TRBV29-1	TRBD2	TRBJ2-3	TGCAGCGTTGAAGATCTATTTCGGCGGGGGGTCACAGATACGCAGTATTTT	CSVEDLFRRGVTDTQYF
NA	TRBV29-1	TRBD1	TRBJ2-7	TGCAGCGTCACTCACGGGACAGGGGGCGACGAGCAGTACTTC	CSVTHGTGGDEQYF
few	TRBV29-1	TRBD2	TRBJ2-3	TGCAGCGTTGTCGGGGGGGTCACAGATACGCAGTATTTT	CSVVGGVTDTQYF
NA	TRBV28	NA	TRBJ2-7	TGTGCCAGCAGTTCCCCCTCTGGGGACTACGAGCAGTACTTC	CASSSPSGDYEQYF
NA	TRBV24-1	TRBD2	TRBJ2-1	TGTGCCACCAAAGGCAGTAGCGGGAGGGCCTACAATGAGCAGTTCTTC	CATKGSSGRAYNEQFF
NA	TRBV4-1	NA	TRBJ2-1	TGCGCCAGCAGCCAAGGATGGGGAAATGAGCAGTTCTTC	CASSQGWGNEQFF
NA	TRBV20-1	NA	TRBJ2-3	TGCAGTGCTAGAGTGCCTCCTGATACGCAGTATTTT	CSARVPPDTQYF
once	TRBV10-3	NA	TRBJ2-5	TGTGCCATCAGTGCCGGACAGCAAGAGACCCAGTACTTC	CAISAGQQETQYF
NA	TRBV27	TRBD2	TRBJ2-3	TGTGCCAGCAGTCAAAGGCGGGGGGGGGCTCCAGATACGCAGTATTTT	CASSQRRGGAPDTQYF
NA	TRBV29-1	TRBD2	TRBJ2-3	TGCAGCGTTGAAGATATCCGTGGCGGGAGAGGAGATACGCAGTATTTT	CSVEDIRGGRGDTQYF
NA	TRBV19	NA	TRBJ2-7	TGTGCCAGCCGACAAAGCATGAGGGTTGCACACGAGCAGTACTTC	CASRQSMRVAHEQYF